This T cell receptor (beta chain) appears in the sequencing data of a study of vaccination and CD4 T cells after COVID-19. Treatment in this sample: roughly ten-day PBMC culture with coronavirus spike peptide pools or control peptides (ViraFEST assay). This clonotype appeared a single time. Its antigen is not identified. V lost 0 bases and J 0 bases, leaving 6 bases between the germline ends. Germline CDR1 reads LNHDA; CDR2 reads SQIVND (reference sequence). This CDR3 comprises 14 residues. Sequenced with the Oncomine TCR Beta short-read assay was DNA taken from cultured CD4+ T cells. TCRdb re-called the PCR reads through MiXCR, storing one row per CDR3 protein. The sample shows fewer than 11,000 distinct CDR3 sequences, around 61% of them seen only once.

Material for sequencing was CD4+ T cells from blood, cultured in vitro. The source of this sequence is a human donor who had recovered from COVID-19. The gene calls are TRBV19 and TRBJ2-7; D is unclear. The chain's CDR3 is CASSIDRSSYEQYF. CDR3 bases: TGTGCCAGTAGTATAGACAGGAGCTCCTACGAGCAGTACTTC.